These 15 T cell receptor beta chains came from one sample sequenced in a study of T cells after yellow fever vaccination. MiXCR, applied by TCRdb to the 5' RACE reads, yields one record per CDR3 protein. The table records roughly 160,000 distinct CDR3 sequences, approximately 6.7% of them present only once. The specimen comprised CD4+ T cells sorted from PBMCs, sampled 5 to 6 days after the first yellow fever vaccination. These receptors were collected from a man younger than 30 who received the YFV17D yellow fever vaccine.

The chain recombines TRBV20-1 with TRBJ2-5; no definite D call. V gave up 0 bases and J gave up 0 bases, with 5 bases separating them. The CDR3 spans 13 residues. CDR1 and CDR2 (germline): DFQATT, SNEGSKA (reference sequence). The CDR3 loop reads CSARDRHQETQYF. The CDR3 DNA sequence: TGCAGTGCTAGAGATCGGCACCAAGAGACCCAGTACTTC.

This clonotype has more than one count but fewer than ten. The chain couples TRBV7-3 to TRBJ2-1; 11 nucleotides line up with TRBD2. This CDR3 has 16 residues. V gave up 5 bases and J gave up 4 bases; unmatched junction bases: 7. The germline V gene encodes CDR1 SGHTA and CDR2 FQGTGA. The chain's CDR3 is CASSPPGTSGYNEQFF. For the CDR3, the DNA is TGTGCCAGCAGCCCTCCCGGGACTAGCGGATACAATGAGCAGTTCTTC. The full variable domain, its missing parts supplied by reference TRBV7-3 and TRBJ2-1, is GAGVSQTPSNKVTEKGKYVELRCDPISGHTALYWYRQSLGQGPEFLIYFQGTGAADDSGLPNDRFFAVRPEGSVSTLKIQRTERGDSAVYLCASSPPGTSGYNEQFFGPGTRLTVL.

This clonotype showed up many times. V gene TRBV11-2 combines with J gene TRBJ2-1; 10 positions agree with TRBD1. With V trimmed by 5 bases and J by 10 bases, 11 bases remained unmatched. The CDR3 has 15 amino acids. The germline V gene has CDR1 SGHAT and CDR2 FQNNGV. The CDR3 reads CASSQFGQGVGEQFF. As DNA, the CDR3 is TGTGCCAGCAGCCAGTTCGGACAGGGGGTGGGGGAGCAGTTCTTC.

The chain recombines TRBV20-1 with TRBJ2-3, with D unclear. Trimming took off 0 bases at V and 4 bases at J, with 5 bases between the two ends. CDR1 is DFQATT, CDR2 SNEGSKA, per germline (reference sequence). This CDR3 has 12 residues. The DNA for the CDR3 is TGCAGTGCTAGAGATAGGCCAGATACGCAGTATTTT. It codes for CSARDRPDTQYF.

This clonotype appeared a few times. The genes are TRBV20-1 and TRBJ2-3; perhaps TRBD1 as D (5 bases). Deletions cut 3 bases from V and 2 bases from J, with 12 bases between. Germline V gene lookup returns CDR1 DFQATT and CDR2 SNEGSKA (reference sequence). This CDR3 has 14 residues. CDR3 bases: TGCAGTGCTAGTCTCGGACACTACACAGATACGCAGTATTTT. Protein: CSASLGHYTDTQYF.

This clonotype was counted at least ten times. The chain combines TRBV2 with TRBJ1-1, with TRBD1 as a possible D gene (5 bases). V lost 4 bases, J lost 4 bases, and 16 bases lay in between. Germline values: CDR1 SNHLY, CDR2 FYNNEI. CDR3 length: 15 amino acids. The CDR3 here is CASSGSGTRVTEAFF. CDR3 DNA sequence: TGTGCCAGCAGTGGAAGCGGGACTAGGGTCACTGAAGCTTTCTTT.

The table lists this clonotype with many counts. The chain couples TRBV11-3 to TRBJ2-3; no firm D call. This CDR3 region has 13 residues. V lost 2 bases and J lost 6, with 9 bases in between. CDR1 is SGHNT and CDR2 is YENEEA in the germline V gene. As DNA, the CDR3 is TGTGCCAGCAGCTTACAAGGACCGGATACGCAGTATTTT. Protein product: CASSLQGPDTQYF.

There are a few counts of this clonotype. V is TRBV12-3 or TRBV12-4 and J is TRBJ1-2; D is ambiguous. V lost 8 bases and J 4 bases, leaving 11 bases between the germline ends. CDR3 length: 12 residues. In DNA, the CDR3 is TGTGCCAGCGACTCTGGGCGCTATGGCTACACCTTC. It codes for CASDSGRYGYTF.

This clonotype was recorded at least ten times. The chain recombines TRBV5-1 with TRBJ1-5; TRBD1 agrees at 9 bases. The CDR3 is made up of 19 amino acids. CDR1 is SGHRS and CDR2 is YFSETQ in the germline V gene. Losses at the gene ends were 1 base for V and 0 bases for J; bases not matched to a gene: 11. CDR3 nucleotide sequence: TGCGCCAGCAGCTTGCTTCCGGGACAGGGAACCTATAGCAATCAGCCCCAGCATTTT. Translating gives CASSLLPGQGTYSNQPQHF.

Note on this clonotype: A much larger clone differs by one base, so this may be a read error. The J gene is TRBJ2-2, the V gene TRBV14; D call uncertain. V lost 0 bases and J lost 6, with 17 bases in between. CDR1 is SGHDN, CDR2 FVKESK, per germline. CDR3 length: 17 residues. The CDR3 spells CASSQDLEVAKAGELFF. In DNA form, the CDR3 reads TGTGCCAGCAGCCAAGATCTTGAAGTGGCTAAGGCCGGGGAGCTGTTTTTT.

This clonotype appeared many times. This rearrangement joins TRBV2 to TRBJ1-2; tentative D call: TRBD1 (6 bases). Trimming took off 6 bases at V and 1 base at J, with 12 bases between the two ends. In germline, CDR1 is SNHLY, CDR2 FYNNEI. This CDR3 has 14 residues. CDR3 sequence reads: CASSALGHNYGYTF. CDR3 DNA: TGTGCCAGCAGCGCCCTGGGACATAACTATGGCTACACCTTC.

This clonotype was observed a few times. As DNA, the CDR3 is TGTGCCAGCAGCGAACCCAGAGGGCTCAGCTATGGCTACACCTTC. Translating gives CASSEPRGLSYGYTF. The chain links TRBV9 to TRBJ1-2; D remains unclear. The CDR3 is made up of 15 amino acids. CDR1 and CDR2 from the germline V gene are SGDLS and YYNGEE. V lost 3 bases and J 4 bases, leaving 16 bases between the germline ends. Together with reference TRBV9 and TRBJ1-2, the CDR3 gives the full variable domain: DSGVTQTPKHLITATGQRVTLRCSPRSGDLSVYWYQQSLDQGLQFLIQYYNGEERAKGNILERFSAQQFPDLHSELNLSSLELGDSALYFCASSEPRGLSYGYTFGSGTRLTVV.

This clonotype occurred many times. The genes are TRBV5-1 and TRBJ2-1; TRBD1 aligns across 7 bases. CDR3 length equals 15 residues. Per germline, CDR1 SGHRS and CDR2 YFSETQ. V was clipped by 4 bases and J by 3 bases; unmatched bases: 7. The CDR3 here is CASSPPRTGYNEQFF. As DNA, the CDR3 is TGCGCCAGCAGCCCACCCCGGACAGGCTACAATGAGCAGTTCTTC.

V is TRBV18 and J is TRBJ1-1; TRBD1 is a possible D gene (6 bases). The V and J ends lost 6 bases and 5 bases respectively, with 22 bases between them. Germline V lookup: CDR1 KGHSH, CDR2 LQKENI. CDR3 length equals 16 residues. CDR3 DNA sequence: TGTGCCAGCTCCCCTCGGGGCGTTCAAGGGGGAACTGAAGCTTTCTTT. It encodes CASSPRGVQGGTEAFF.

This clonotype was recorded at least ten times. The chain combines TRBV12-3 or TRBV12-4 with TRBJ2-1, with D perhaps TRBD2 (6 bases). V was trimmed by 4 bases and J by 6 bases, leaving 13 bases between them. This CDR3 is 14 amino acids long. This CDR3 is CASSSTGGVNEQFF. CDR3 in DNA: TGTGCCAGCAGTTCCACTGGCGGGGTCAATGAGCAGTTCTTC.